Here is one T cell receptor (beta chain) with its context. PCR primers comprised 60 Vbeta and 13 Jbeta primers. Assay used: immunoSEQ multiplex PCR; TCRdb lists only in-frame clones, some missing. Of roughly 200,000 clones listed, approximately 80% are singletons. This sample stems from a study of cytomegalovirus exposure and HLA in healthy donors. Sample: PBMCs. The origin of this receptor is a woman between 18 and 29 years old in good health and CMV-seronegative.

CDR3 sequence reads: CASSLDAGLGQPQHF. The CDR3 bases are TGTGCCAGCAGCTTAGATGCAGGTTTGGGCCAGCCCCAGCATTTT. This chain uses TRBV7-9 with TRBJ1-5; D gene uncertain. V was clipped by 1 base and J by 7 bases, with 14 bases between them. CDR1 SEHNR and CDR2 FQNEAQ come from the germline V gene (reference sequence). The CDR3 runs 15 residues.